The TCR beta chain under discussion was sequenced for a study of T cell responses to AZD1222 COVID-19 vaccine. Study-wide results and limits: The span of vaccine-associated CD4 TCRs extended across spike, with dominance at 160-218 and 743-854. It was only six AZD1222 recipients who were seropositive at baseline. Mostly white British, mostly female donors; authors suggested clonal diversity may be underestimated. Compared with day 0, the breadth and depth of the Spike-specific TCR repertoire rose significantly after two doses of AZD1222.

Germline values: CDR1 LNHDA, CDR2 SQIVND (reference sequence). Trimming shortened V by 6 bases and J by 4 bases, and 12 bases separated the two germline ends. CDR3 length: 14 amino acids. Turning to this clone: No antigen is known for it.

The data were produced by immunoSEQ multiplex PCR, yet TCRdb's version contains in-frame clones alone and is incomplete. The sample includes about 120,000 clones, approximately 83% of them seen just once. V usage is TRBV19 and J usage is TRBJ1-4; D is undetermined. The source was peripheral blood, collected on day 0 of AZD1222 vaccination. The clonotype originates from an adult in good health. The CDR3 loop is CASRKASLNEKLFF. The CDR3 nucleotides are TGTGCCAGTAGGAAGGCCAGCCTTAATGAAAAACTGTTTTTT.